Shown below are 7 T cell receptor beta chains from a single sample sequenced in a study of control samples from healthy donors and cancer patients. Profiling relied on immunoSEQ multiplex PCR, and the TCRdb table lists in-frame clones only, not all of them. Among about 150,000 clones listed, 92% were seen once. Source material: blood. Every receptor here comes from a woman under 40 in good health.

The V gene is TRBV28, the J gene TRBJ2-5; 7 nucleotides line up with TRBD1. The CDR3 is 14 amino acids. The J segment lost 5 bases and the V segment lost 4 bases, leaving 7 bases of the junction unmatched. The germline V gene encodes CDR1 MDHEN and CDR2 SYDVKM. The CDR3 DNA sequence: TGTGCCAGCAGTTCCAACAGGGGTTTGGAGACCCAGTACTTC. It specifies CASSSNRGLETQYF.

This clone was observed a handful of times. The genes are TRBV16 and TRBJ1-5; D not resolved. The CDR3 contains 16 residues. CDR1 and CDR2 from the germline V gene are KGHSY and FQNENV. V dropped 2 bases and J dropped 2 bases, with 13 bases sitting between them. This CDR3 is CASSQPIAAGNQPQHF. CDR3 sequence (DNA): TGTGCCAGCAGCCAACCAATCGCGGCAGGCAATCAGCCCCAGCATTTT.

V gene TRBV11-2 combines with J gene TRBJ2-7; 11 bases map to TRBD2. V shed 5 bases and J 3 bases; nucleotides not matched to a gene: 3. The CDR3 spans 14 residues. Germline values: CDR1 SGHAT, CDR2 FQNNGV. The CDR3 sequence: CASSGLAGGYEQYF. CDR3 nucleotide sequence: TGTGCCAGCAGCGGGCTAGCGGGGGGCTACGAGCAGTACTTC.

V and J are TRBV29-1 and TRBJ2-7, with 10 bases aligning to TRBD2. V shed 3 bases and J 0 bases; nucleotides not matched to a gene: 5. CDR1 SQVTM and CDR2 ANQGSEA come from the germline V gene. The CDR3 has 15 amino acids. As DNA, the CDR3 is TGCAGCGTTGACTCTAGCGGGAGAGACTCCTACGAGCAGTACTTC. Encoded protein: CSVDSSGRDSYEQYF.

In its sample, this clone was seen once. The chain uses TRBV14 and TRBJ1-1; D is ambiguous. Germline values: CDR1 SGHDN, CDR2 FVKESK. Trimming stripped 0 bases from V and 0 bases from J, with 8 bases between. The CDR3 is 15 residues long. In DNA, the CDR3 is TGTGCCAGCAGCCAAGAATTGATTATGAACACTGAAGCTTTCTTT. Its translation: CASSQELIMNTEAFF.

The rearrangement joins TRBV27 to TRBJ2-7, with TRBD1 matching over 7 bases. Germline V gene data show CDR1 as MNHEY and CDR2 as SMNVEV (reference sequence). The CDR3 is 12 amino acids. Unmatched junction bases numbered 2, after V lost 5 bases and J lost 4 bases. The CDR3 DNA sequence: TGTGCCAGCAGTACACAGGGGTACGAGCAGTACTTC. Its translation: CASSTQGYEQYF.

For the CDR3, the DNA is TGTGCCAGTAGTATACGGGGGGCAAAACAGCCCCAGCATTTT. Translation: CASSIRGAKQPQHF. The chain carries TRBV19 and TRBJ1-5, with D tentatively TRBD1 (6 bases). V lost 2 bases and J 7 bases, leaving 12 bases between the germline ends. The CDR3 totals 14 residues. CDR1 and CDR2 from the germline V gene are LNHDA and SQIVND (reference sequence).